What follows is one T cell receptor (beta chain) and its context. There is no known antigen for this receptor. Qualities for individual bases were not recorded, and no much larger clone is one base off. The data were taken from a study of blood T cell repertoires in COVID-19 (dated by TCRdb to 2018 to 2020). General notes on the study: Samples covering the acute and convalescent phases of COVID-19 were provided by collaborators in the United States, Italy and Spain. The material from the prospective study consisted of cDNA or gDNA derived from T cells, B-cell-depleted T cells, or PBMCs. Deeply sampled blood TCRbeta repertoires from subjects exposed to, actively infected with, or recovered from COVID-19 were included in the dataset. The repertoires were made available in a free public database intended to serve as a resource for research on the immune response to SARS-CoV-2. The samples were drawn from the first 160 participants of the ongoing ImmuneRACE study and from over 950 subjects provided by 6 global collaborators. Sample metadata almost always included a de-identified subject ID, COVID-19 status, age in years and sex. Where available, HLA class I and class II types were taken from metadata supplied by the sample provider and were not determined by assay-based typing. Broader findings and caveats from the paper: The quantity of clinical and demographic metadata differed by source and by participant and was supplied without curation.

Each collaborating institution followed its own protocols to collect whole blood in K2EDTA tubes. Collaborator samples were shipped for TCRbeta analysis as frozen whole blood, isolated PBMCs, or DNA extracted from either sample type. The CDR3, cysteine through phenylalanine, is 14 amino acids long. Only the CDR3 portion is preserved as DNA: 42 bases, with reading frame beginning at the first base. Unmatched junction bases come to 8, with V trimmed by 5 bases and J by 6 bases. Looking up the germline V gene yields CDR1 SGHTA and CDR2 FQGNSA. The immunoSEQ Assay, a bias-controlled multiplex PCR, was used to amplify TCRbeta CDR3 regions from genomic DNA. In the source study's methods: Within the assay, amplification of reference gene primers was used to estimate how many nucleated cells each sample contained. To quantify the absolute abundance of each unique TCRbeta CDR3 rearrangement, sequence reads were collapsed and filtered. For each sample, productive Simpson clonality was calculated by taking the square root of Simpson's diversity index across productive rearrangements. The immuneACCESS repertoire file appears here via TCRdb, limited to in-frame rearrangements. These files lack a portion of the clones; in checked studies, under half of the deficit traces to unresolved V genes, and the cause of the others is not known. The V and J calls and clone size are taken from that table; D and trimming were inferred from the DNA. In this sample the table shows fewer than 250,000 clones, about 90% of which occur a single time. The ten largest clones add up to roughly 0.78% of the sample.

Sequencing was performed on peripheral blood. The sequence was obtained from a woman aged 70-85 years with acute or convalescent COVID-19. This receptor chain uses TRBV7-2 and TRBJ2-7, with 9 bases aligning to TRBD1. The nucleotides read TGTGCCAGCAGCGCCGGGACAGGGCGTCCCGAGCAGTACTTC. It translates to CASSAGTGRPEQYF.